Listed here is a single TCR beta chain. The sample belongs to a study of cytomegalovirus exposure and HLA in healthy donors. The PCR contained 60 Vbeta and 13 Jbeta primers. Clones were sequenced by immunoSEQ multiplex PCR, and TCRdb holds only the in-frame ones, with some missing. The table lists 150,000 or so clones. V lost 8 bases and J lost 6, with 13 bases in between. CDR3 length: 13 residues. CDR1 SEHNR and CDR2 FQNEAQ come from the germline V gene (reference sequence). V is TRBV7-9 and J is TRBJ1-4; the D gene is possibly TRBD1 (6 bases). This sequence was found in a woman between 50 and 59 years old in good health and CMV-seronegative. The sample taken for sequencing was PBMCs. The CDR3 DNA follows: TGTGCCAGCGCACGGGACACCCATGAAAAACTGTTTTTT. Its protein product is CASARDTHEKLFF.